This T cell receptor beta chain was identified in a study of blood T cell repertoires in COVID-19. On the study more broadly: The origin of the acute and convalescent COVID-19 samples was the United States, Italy and Spain. T cells, B-cell-depleted T cells, or PBMCs supplied cDNA or gDNA.

In the original workflow: It was from reference gene primer amplification that nucleated cell counts were estimated. Clones were read by immunoSEQ multiplex PCR, and TCRdb kept only the in-frame ones, dropping some. The V and J calls and clone size come from that table; D and trimming were worked out from the DNA. The data hold 150,000 to 200,000 clones, with around 86% observed a single time. This clonotype was sampled from a man aged 50-59 years with active or convalescent COVID-19. Sample: peripheral blood.

The CDR3 coding sequence is TGTGCCAGCACCTTGACGGGGACTGAAGCTTTCTTT. Encoded protein: CASTLTGTEAFF. The V gene is TRBV2, the J gene TRBJ1-1, with D unclear. Germline-derived CDR1 and CDR2 are SNHLY and FYNNEI. Trimming stripped 7 bases from V and 5 bases from J, with 11 bases between. The CDR3 has 12 residues.